The 23 T cell receptor beta chains below were found in one sample sequenced in a study of cytomegalovirus exposure and HLA in healthy donors. The PCR had 60 Vbeta and 13 Jbeta primers. Repertoires were generated with immunoSEQ multiplex PCR, while TCRdb's copy carries only in-frame clones and drops some. The data show about 45,000 clones, with under 60% seen just once and approximately 5.5% held by the top ten. Sequenced input: PBMCs. The receptors shown here come from a man aged 55 to 70 in good health and CMV-seronegative.

This clone showed up just a few times. V and J are TRBV11-2 and TRBJ1-1; 7 bases agree with TRBD1. CDR3 length: 14 residues. V dropped 7 bases and J dropped 3; count of bases not matched to a gene: 8. Germline V gene data show CDR1 as SGHAT and CDR2 as FQNNGV. CDR3 sequence: CASNFDRAYTEAFF. In DNA form, the CDR3 reads TGTGCCAGCAACTTCGACAGGGCGTACACTGAAGCTTTCTTT. Full variable domain (remainder filled in from reference TRBV11-2 and TRBJ1-1): EAGVAQSPRYKIIEKRQSVAFWCNPISGHATLYWYQQILGQGPKLLIQFQNNGVVDDSQLPKDRFSAERLKGVDSTLKIQPAKLEDSAVYLCASNFDRAYTEAFFGQGTRLTVV.

This clone was seen a few times. The genes are TRBV13 and TRBJ2-5; TRBD2 matches at 14 bases. Germline loops: CDR1 PRHDT, CDR2 FYEKMQ (reference sequence). The J segment lost 5 bases and the V segment lost 2 bases, leaving 7 bases of the junction unmatched. The CDR3 extends over 17 amino acids. CDR3 bases: TGTGCCAGCAGCTTACGCGGGACTAGCGGGAGAGGGGAGACCCAGTACTTC. Translating gives CASSLRGTSGRGETQYF.

V and J are TRBV6-1 and TRBJ2-6, with no clear D. Per germline, CDR1 MNHNS and CDR2 SASEGT. The CDR3 has 15 residues. Trimming took off 8 bases at V and 4 bases at J, with 15 bases between the two ends. The CDR3 sequence is CASGEEPGGANVLTF. For the CDR3, the DNA is TGTGCCAGCGGCGAGGAACCTGGGGGGGCCAACGTCCTGACTTTC.

Note on this clone: Other DNA sequences from this sample encode an identical CDR3 as well. The chain couples TRBV7-2 to TRBJ1-1; D possibly corresponds to TRBD1 (5 bases). The CDR3 runs 14 residues. The germline CDR1 and CDR2 sequences are SGHTA and FQGNSA. V was trimmed by 2 bases and J by 0 bases, leaving 7 bases between them. As DNA, the CDR3 is TGTGCCAGCAGCTTAAGGGGTATGAACACTGAAGCTTTCTTT. It specifies CASSLRGMNTEAFF. Filled out from reference TRBV7-2 and TRBJ1-1, the complete variable domain reads GAGVSQSPSNKVTEKGKDVELRCDPISGHTALYWYRQSLGQGLEFLIYFQGNSAPDKSGLPSDRFSAERTGGSVSTLTIQRTQQEDSAVYLCASSLRGMNTEAFFGQGTRLTVV.

J is TRBJ2-3 and V is TRBV7-6; TRBD1 is a possible D gene (6 bases). This CDR3 region has 15 residues. The germline V and J ends were trimmed by 3 bases and 7 bases, with 17 bases remaining between them. Per the germline V gene, CDR1 is SGHVS and CDR2 is FNYEAQ. The CDR3 coding sequence is TGTGCCAGCAGCTTCAACGCCGCACAGGGTTATACGCAGTATTTT. This encodes CASSFNAAQGYTQYF.

The V gene is TRBV6-1, the J gene TRBJ2-1, with D unclear. The V end lost 3 bases, the J end lost 0 bases, and 3 bases lay between the germline ends. CDR1 MNHNS and CDR2 SASEGT come from the germline V gene. This CDR3 spans 13 amino acids. The CDR3, as DNA: TGTGCCAGCAGTGAGAGCTCCTACAATGAGCAGTTCTTC. It specifies CASSESSYNEQFF.

This clone was counted a few times. The genes are TRBV6-5 and TRBJ2-1, with 14 bases that match TRBD2. This CDR3 comprises 16 residues. The ends lost 2 bases at V and 8 bases at J; junction bases unmatched: 5. Looked up from germline, CDR1 is MNHEY and CDR2 is SVGAGI. CDR3 amino acids: CASSYLGTSGSHEQFF. The CDR3 nucleotides read TGTGCCAGCAGTTACCTCGGGACTAGCGGGAGTCATGAGCAGTTCTTC.

The rearrangement uses TRBV6-5 and TRBJ2-1; D possibly corresponds to TRBD2 (6 bases). This CDR3 is built from 14 residues. In germline, CDR1 is MNHEY, CDR2 SVGAGI. The V end lost 6 bases, the J end lost 7 bases, and 16 bases lay between the germline ends. The CDR3 sequence is CASRVSGLINEQFF. DNA of the CDR3: TGTGCCAGCAGGGTTTCGGGACTTATTAATGAGCAGTTCTTC.

The chain recombines TRBV7-2 with TRBJ1-2; D gene uncertain. With 4 bases removed from V and 8 bases from J, the gap between germline ends came to 14 bases. This CDR3 has 13 residues. In germline, CDR1 is SGHTA, CDR2 FQGNSA. This CDR3 is CASSSERTRGYTF. CDR3 nucleotides: TGTGCCAGCAGCTCCGAGCGGACGCGGGGCTACACCTTC.

The V gene is TRBV29-1, the J gene TRBJ2-5; 7 bases line up with TRBD2. The CDR3 loop spans 16 amino acids. The J segment lost 0 bases and the V segment lost 3 bases, leaving 10 bases of the junction unmatched. The V gene's germline CDR1 is SQVTM and CDR2 ANQGSEA. The CDR3 loop reads CSVEGLAVGNQETQYF. CDR3 coding DNA: TGCAGCGTTGAGGGGCTAGCGGTGGGGAACCAAGAGACCCAGTACTTC.

The genes are TRBV28 and TRBJ2-4; TRBD1 agrees at 7 bases. The V and J ends lost 6 bases and 3 bases, in that order; junction bases with no gene match: 5. Germline lookup yields CDR1 MDHEN and CDR2 SYDVKM. The CDR3 is 14 residues long. CDR3 nucleotide sequence: TGTGCCAGCAGCCAGCGACAGGGCAAAAACATTCAGTACTTC. It specifies CASSQRQGKNIQYF.

This chain joins TRBV14 and TRBJ2-7; possible D gene TRBD2, 5 bases. The CDR3 sequence is 12 residues long. Trimming removed 2 bases from V and 6 bases from J, with 8 bases in between. Germline V lookup: CDR1 SGHDN, CDR2 FVKESK. CDR3 sequence: CASSQSGVEQYF. The CDR3 DNA follows: TGTGCCAGCAGCCAATCCGGGGTCGAGCAGTACTTC.

CDR3 region: CASSLSQGGGQPQHF. As DNA, the CDR3 is TGTGCCAGCAGTTTAAGTCAGGGTGGAGGGCAGCCCCAGCATTTT. The chain uses TRBV28 and TRBJ1-5; D possibly corresponds to TRBD1 (5 bases). Trimming left V 2 bases short and J 7 bases short, with 15 bases between. CDR3 size: 15 residues. The germline CDR1 and CDR2 sequences are MDHEN and SYDVKM.

The chain carries TRBV6-5 and TRBJ2-1; TRBD2 matches at 9 bases. Germline values: CDR1 MNHEY, CDR2 SVGAGI. The CDR3 covers 15 residues. With V trimmed by 3 bases and J by 6 bases, 6 bases remained unmatched. This chain's CDR3 is CASSYRSGRINEQFF. The CDR3 DNA sequence: TGTGCCAGCAGTTATAGGAGCGGGAGGATCAATGAGCAGTTCTTC.

V and J are TRBV10-3 and TRBJ1-2; 9 positions match TRBD1. V dropped 6 bases and J dropped 0; count of bases not matched to a gene: 5. Germline CDR1 reads ENHRY; CDR2 reads SYGVKD. This CDR3 has 15 amino acids. In DNA form, the CDR3 reads TGTGCCATCAGACAGACAGGGGGTTCTAACTATGGCTACACCTTC. It translates to CAIRQTGGSNYGYTF.

This clone was seen a handful of times. V usage is TRBV15 and J usage is TRBJ1-5; tentatively, D is TRBD1 (5 bases). In germline, CDR1 is LNHNV, CDR2 YYDKDF (reference sequence). The CDR3 runs 12 residues. Trimming took 5 bases from V and 4 from J, leaving 6 bases between them. The CDR3: CATSGHNQPQHF. In DNA, the CDR3 is TGTGCCACCAGCGGACATAATCAGCCCCAGCATTTT.

The V and J genes are TRBV29-1 and TRBJ2-7; 8 nucleotides align to TRBD2. V shed 8 bases and J 7 bases; nucleotides not matched to a gene: 13. The length of the CDR3 is 13 residues. Germline V gene lookup returns CDR1 SQVTM and CDR2 ANQGSEA. CDR3 coding DNA: TGCAGCTTTGCCACTAGCGGCGTAGGGGAGCAGTACTTC. Translation gives CSFATSGVGEQYF.

In this sample, this clone turned up a few times. The rearrangement joins TRBV25-1 to TRBJ1-1; a possible D gene is TRBD1 (5 bases). Trimming removed 3 bases at V and 10 bases at J, with 12 bases between. The CDR3 length is 12 residues. Germline-derived CDR1 and CDR2 are MGHDK and SYGVNS. The CDR3 loop reads CASSDGGRVAFF. For the CDR3, the DNA is TGTGCCAGCAGTGACGGGGGAAGGGTAGCTTTCTTT.

This clone was counted between two and nine times. The gene calls are TRBV6-5 and TRBJ1-5; 7 bases line up with TRBD1. The CDR3 contains 14 residues. CDR1 is MNHEY, CDR2 SVGAGI, per germline. V dropped 6 bases and J dropped 7; count of bases not matched to a gene: 9. CDR3 sequence: CASSPHRGEQPQHF. The CDR3 DNA is TGTGCCAGCAGCCCTCACAGGGGTGAACAGCCCCAGCATTTT.

This sequence joins TRBV2 and TRBJ2-2; no clear D. Trimming removed 7 bases at V and 0 bases at J, with 9 bases between. Germline values: CDR1 SNHLY, CDR2 FYNNEI. The length of the CDR3 is 14 residues. CDR3 loop: CASKPQPNTGELFF. The DNA of the CDR3 is TGTGCCAGCAAGCCACAGCCGAACACCGGGGAGCTGTTTTTT.

The J gene is TRBJ2-3, the V gene TRBV25-1, with D possibly being TRBD2 (5 bases). Per the germline V gene, CDR1 is MGHDK and CDR2 is SYGVNS. V was pared by 2 bases and J by 8 bases, with 17 bases between. The CDR3 is made up of 15 amino acids. This chain's CDR3 is CASSEGRAPIGTQYF. The CDR3 DNA reads TGTGCCAGCAGTGAAGGGCGGGCCCCGATCGGTACGCAGTATTTT.

This clone was seen just once. This sequence joins TRBV29-1 and TRBJ1-3; D perhaps matches TRBD1 (5 bases). CDR1 and CDR2 (germline): SQVTM, ANQGSEA. The CDR3 length is 14 residues. Trimming shortened V by 4 bases and J by 0 bases, and 10 bases separated the two germline ends. The CDR3 DNA reads TGCAGCGTTGTCGTTGACAGCTCTGGAAACACCATATATTTT. This codes for CSVVVDSSGNTIYF.

The V call is TRBV4-1, the J call TRBJ1-4, with 8 bases fitting TRBD1. Trimming at V came to 0 bases and at J to 6 bases, leaving 9 bases not matched to a gene. The CDR3 extends over 17 amino acids. CDR1 is MGHRA, CDR2 YSYEKL, per germline. The DNA of the CDR3 is TGCGCCAGCAGCCAAGATGGTACCGCAGGGGGCTATGAAAAACTGTTTTTT. Amino acids: CASSQDGTAGGYEKLFF.